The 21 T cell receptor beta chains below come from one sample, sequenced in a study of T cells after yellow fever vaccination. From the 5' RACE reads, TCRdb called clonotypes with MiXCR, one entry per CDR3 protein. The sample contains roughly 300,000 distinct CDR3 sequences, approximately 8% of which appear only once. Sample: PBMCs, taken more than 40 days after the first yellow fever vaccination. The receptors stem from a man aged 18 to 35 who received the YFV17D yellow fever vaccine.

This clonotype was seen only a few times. The CDR3, as DNA: TGTGCCTCATACGGGGGAAACACCGGGGAGCTGTTTTTT. It translates to CASYGGNTGELFF. The chain combines TRBV28 with TRBJ2-2, with TRBD2 as a possible D gene (6 bases). With 11 bases removed from V and 2 bases from J, the gap between germline ends came to 12 bases. Per the germline V gene, CDR1 is MDHEN and CDR2 is SYDVKM. This CDR3 is 13 amino acids long.

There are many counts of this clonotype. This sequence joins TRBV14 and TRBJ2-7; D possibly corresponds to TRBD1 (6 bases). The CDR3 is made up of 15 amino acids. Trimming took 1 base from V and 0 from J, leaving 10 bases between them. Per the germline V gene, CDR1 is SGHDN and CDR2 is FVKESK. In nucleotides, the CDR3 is TGTGCCAGCAGCCAAGTCCGGGACACCTCCTACGAGCAGTACTTC. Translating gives CASSQVRDTSYEQYF.

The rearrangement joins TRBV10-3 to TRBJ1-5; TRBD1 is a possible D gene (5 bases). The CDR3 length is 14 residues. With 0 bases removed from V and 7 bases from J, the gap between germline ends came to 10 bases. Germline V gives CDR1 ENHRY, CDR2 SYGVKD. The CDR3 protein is CAISESPGRQPQHF. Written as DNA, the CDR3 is TGTGCCATCAGTGAGTCGCCGGGGCGGCAGCCCCAGCATTTT.

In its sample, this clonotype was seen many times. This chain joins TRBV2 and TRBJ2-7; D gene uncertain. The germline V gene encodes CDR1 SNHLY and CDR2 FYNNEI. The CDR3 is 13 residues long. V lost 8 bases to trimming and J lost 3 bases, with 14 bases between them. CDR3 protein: CASCRLGYYEQYV. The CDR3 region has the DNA TGTGCCAGCTGCCGCCTGGGGTACTACGAGCAGTACGTC.

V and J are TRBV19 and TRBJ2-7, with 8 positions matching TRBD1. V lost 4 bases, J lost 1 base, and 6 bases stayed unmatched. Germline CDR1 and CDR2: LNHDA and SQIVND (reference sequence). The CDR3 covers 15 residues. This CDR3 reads CASSTPGTGSYEQYF. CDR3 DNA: TGTGCCAGTAGTACCCCCGGGACAGGTTCCTACGAGCAGTACTTC. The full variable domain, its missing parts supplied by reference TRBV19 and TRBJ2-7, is DGGITQSPKYLFRKEGQNVTLSCEQNLNHDAMYWYRQDPGQGLRLIYYSQIVNDFQKGDIAEGYSVSREKKESFPLTVTSAQKNPTAFYLCASSTPGTGSYEQYFGPGTRLTVT.

The CDR3: CASSHSGEYNEQFF. The CDR3 DNA follows: TGTGCCAGCAGCCACAGCGGGGAATACAATGAGCAGTTCTTC. The gene calls are TRBV7-3 and TRBJ2-1, with TRBD2 identical over 7 bases. J lost 4 bases, V lost 5 bases, and 5 bases had no gene match. The CDR3 loop spans 14 amino acids. Germline values: CDR1 SGHTA, CDR2 FQGTGA.

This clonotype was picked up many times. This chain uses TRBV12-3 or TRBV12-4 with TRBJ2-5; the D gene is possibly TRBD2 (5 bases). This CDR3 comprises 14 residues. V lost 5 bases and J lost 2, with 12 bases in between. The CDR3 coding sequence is TGTGCCAGCAGTCCCCCGGGGTTACAAGAGACCCAGTACTTC. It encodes CASSPPGLQETQYF.

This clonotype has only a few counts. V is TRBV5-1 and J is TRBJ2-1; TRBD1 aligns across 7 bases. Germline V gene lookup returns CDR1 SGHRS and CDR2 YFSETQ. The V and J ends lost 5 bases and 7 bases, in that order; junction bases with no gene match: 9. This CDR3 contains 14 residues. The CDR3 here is CASRQLTGWNEQFF. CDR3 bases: TGCGCCAGCAGACAACTGACAGGGTGGAATGAGCAGTTCTTC.

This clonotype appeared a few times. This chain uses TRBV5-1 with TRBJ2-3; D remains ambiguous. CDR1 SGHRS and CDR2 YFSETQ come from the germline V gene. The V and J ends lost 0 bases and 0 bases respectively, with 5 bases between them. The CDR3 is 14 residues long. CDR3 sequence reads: CASSLGDSTDTQYF. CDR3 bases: TGCGCCAGCAGCTTGGGAGACAGCACAGATACGCAGTATTTT.

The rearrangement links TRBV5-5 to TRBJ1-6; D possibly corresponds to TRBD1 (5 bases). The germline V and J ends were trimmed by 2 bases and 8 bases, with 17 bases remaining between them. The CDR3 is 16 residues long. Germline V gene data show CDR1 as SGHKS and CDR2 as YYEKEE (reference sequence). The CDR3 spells CASSLRSLRGDSPLHF. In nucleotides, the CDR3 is TGTGCCAGCAGCTTAAGGAGTCTCCGGGGCGATTCACCCCTCCACTTT.

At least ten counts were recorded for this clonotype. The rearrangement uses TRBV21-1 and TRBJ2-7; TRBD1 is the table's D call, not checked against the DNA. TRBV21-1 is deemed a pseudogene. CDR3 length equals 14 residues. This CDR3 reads CASWGRESSYEQYV. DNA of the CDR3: TGTGCCAGCTGGGGGCGGGAGAGCTCCTACGAGCAGTACGTC.

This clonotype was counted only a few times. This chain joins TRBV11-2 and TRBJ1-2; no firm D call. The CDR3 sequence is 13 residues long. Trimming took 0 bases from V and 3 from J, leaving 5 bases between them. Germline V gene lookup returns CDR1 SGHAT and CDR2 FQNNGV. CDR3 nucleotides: TGTGCCAGCAGCTTAGAGGTCGACTATGGCTACACCTTC. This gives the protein CASSLEVDYGYTF. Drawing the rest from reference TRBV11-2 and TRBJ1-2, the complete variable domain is EAGVAQSPRYKIIEKRQSVAFWCNPISGHATLYWYQQILGQGPKLLIQFQNNGVVDDSQLPKDRFSAERLKGVDSTLKIQPAKLEDSAVYLCASSLEVDYGYTFGSGTRLTVV.

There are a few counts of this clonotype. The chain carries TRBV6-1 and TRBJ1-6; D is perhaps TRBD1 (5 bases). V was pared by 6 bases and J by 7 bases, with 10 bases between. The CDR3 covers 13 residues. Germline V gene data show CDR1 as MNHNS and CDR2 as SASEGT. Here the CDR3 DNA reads TGTGCCAGCAGGGGGGAAAGGAATTCACCCCTCCACTTT. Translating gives CASRGERNSPLHF.

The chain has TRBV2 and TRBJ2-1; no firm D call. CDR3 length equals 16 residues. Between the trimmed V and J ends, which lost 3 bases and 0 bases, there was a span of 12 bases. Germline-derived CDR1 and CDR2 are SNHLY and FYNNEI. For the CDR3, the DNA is TGTGCCAGCAGTGAGTCCGCGTTCAGCTCCTACAATGAGCAGTTCTTC. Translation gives CASSESAFSSYNEQFF.

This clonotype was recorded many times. The CDR3 loop reads CAISYSGSTEAFF. CDR3 DNA sequence: TGTGCCATCAGTTACTCAGGGTCCACTGAAGCTTTCTTT. This chain uses TRBV10-3 with TRBJ1-1; weak D call: TRBD1 (5 bases). CDR1 is ENHRY and CDR2 is SYGVKD in the germline V gene. There are 13 residues in the CDR3. The V end was cut by 5 bases, the J end by 4 bases, with 11 bases between.

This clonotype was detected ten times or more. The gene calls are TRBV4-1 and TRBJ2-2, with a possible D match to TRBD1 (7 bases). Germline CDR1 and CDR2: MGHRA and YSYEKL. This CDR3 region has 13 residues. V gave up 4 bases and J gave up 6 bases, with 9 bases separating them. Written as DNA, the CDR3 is TGCGCCAGCAGCCGGAGGGGGCCCGGGGAGCTGTTTTTT. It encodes CASSRRGPGELFF.

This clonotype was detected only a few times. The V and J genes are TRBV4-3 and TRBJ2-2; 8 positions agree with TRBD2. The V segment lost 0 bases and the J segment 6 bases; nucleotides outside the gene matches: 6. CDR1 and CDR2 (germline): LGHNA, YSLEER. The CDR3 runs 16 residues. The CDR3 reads CASSQDIAGGAGELFF. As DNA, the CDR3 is TGCGCCAGCAGCCAAGATATCGCGGGGGGAGCCGGGGAGCTGTTTTTT.

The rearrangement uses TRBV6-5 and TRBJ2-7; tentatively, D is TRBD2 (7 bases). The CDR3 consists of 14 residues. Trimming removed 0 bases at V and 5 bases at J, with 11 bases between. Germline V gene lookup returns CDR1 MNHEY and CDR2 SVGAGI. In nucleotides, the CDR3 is TGTGCCAGCAGTTACTCAGGGGGGGAGAACGAGCAGTACGTC. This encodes CASSYSGGENEQYV.

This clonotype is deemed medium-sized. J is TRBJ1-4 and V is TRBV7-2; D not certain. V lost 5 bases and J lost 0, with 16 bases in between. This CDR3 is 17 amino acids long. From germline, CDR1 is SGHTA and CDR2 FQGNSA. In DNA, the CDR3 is TGTGCCAGCAGCCCCGGCGGAGGGCGTGCAACTAATGAAAAACTGTTTTTT. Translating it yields CASSPGGGRATNEKLFF.

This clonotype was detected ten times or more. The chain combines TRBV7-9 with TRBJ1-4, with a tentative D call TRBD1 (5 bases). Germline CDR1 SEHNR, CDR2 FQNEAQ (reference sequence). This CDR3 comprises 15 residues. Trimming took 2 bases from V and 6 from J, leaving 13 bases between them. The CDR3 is CASSLFPLGDEKLFF. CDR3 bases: TGTGCCAGCAGCTTATTCCCGTTGGGGGATGAAAAACTGTTTTTT. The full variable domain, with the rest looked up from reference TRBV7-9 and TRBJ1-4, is DTGVSQNPRHKITKRGQNVTFRCDPISEHNRLYWYRQTLGQGPEFLTYFQNEAQLEKSRLLSDRFSAERPKGSFSTLEIQRTEQGDSAMYLCASSLFPLGDEKLFFGSGTQLSVL.

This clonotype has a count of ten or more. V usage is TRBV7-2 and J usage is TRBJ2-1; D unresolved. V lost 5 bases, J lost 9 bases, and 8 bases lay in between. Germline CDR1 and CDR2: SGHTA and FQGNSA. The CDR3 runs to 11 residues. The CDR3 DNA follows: TGTGCCAGCAGCGGGGTTGGTGAGCAGTTCTTC. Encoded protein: CASSGVGEQFF. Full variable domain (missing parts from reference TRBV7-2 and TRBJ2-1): GAGVSQSPSNKVTEKGKDVELRCDPISGHTALYWYRQSLGQGLEFLIYFQGNSAPDKSGLPSDRFSAERTGGSVSTLTIQRTQQEDSAVYLCASSGVGEQFFGPGTRLTVL.